A selection of T cell receptor beta chains follows, all from one sample in a study of response to subunit inactivated influenza vaccine. TCRdb passed the RT-PCR reads through MiXCR, listing each CDR3 protein once. This sample has hundreds of thousands of distinct CDR3 sequences, with about 8% found just once. Sequenced here: PBMCs from blood, sampled around 25 months after vaccination. All receptors derive from a man aged 50-75 years who received an inactivated influenza vaccine. Each CDR3 is given with its conserved first and last residue. The D gene is left open where the match is weak. Some rows have no size entry. The others give once, few or many, or a class for an expanded clone.

V: TRBV20-1; J: TRBJ1-4; size: NA; D: NA; CDR3: CSARGGLEKLFF; DNA: TGCAGTGCTAGAGGAGGTTTGGAAAAACTGTTTTTT
V: TRBV7-2; J: TRBJ1-5; size: NA; D: NA; CDR3: CASSLGGGGQPKHF; DNA: TGTGCCAGCAGCTTAGGTGGGGGCGGGCAGCCCAAGCATTTT
V: TRBV20-1; J: TRBJ2-1; size: NA; D: NA; CDR3: CSARAEYSYNEQFF; DNA: TGCAGTGCTAGAGCAGAATATTCCTACAATGAGCAGTTCTTC
V: TRBV7-9; J: TRBJ1-1; size: many; D: NA; CDR3: CASSHYVGRAGTEAFF; DNA: TGTGCCAGCAGTCACTATGTGGGCAGGGCGGGCACTGAAGCTTTCTTT
V: TRBV6-1; J: TRBJ2-3; size: few; D: TRBD2; CDR3: CASRPRAGGTDTQYF; DNA: TGTGCCAGCAGGCCCAGGGCGGGGGGCACAGATACGCAGTATTTT
V: TRBV19; J: TRBJ2-1; size: few; D: TRBD2; CDR3: CASSILGLAGRDEQFF; DNA: TGTGCCAGTAGTATCCTCGGCCTAGCGGGGCGGGATGAGCAGTTCTTC
V: TRBV15; J: TRBJ2-7; size: many; D: NA; CDR3: CATSREKGRRNEQYF; DNA: TGTGCCACCAGCAGAGAGAAGGGGCGACGGAACGAGCAGTACTTC
V: TRBV6-2/TRBV6-3; J: TRBJ1-5; size: few; D: NA; CDR3: CASKFGRGGNQPQHF; DNA: TGTGCCAGCAAATTCGGACGGGGGGGCAATCAGCCCCAGCATTTT
V: TRBV14; J: TRBJ2-3; size: many; D: NA; CDR3: CASSQYSTDTQYF; DNA: TGTGCCAGCAGCCAGTACAGCACAGATACGCAGTATTTT
V: TRBV5-5; J: TRBJ2-5; size: NA; D: TRBD1; CDR3: CASNEGARETQYF; DNA: TGTGCCAGCAATGAGGGGGCTCGCGAGACCCAGTACTTC